Listed here are 7 T cell receptor beta chains from one sample, sequenced in a study of blood T cell repertoires in COVID-19. Method: immunoSEQ multiplex PCR; TCRdb's copy keeps in-frame clones and lacks some. Here the sample spans about 58,000 clones, around 85% being singletons. Specimen: peripheral blood. These receptors all stem from a woman in her 70s with active COVID-19.

J is TRBJ2-5 and V is TRBV2; D perhaps matches TRBD1 (6 bases). Looked up from germline, CDR1 is SNHLY and CDR2 is FYNNEI. The V and J ends lost 1 base and 8 bases respectively, with 11 bases between them. CDR3 length equals 13 residues. CDR3 region: CASSEDNRDTQYF. The CDR3 DNA sequence: TGTGCCAGCAGTGAAGACAACAGGGATACCCAGTACTTC. Supplemented by reference TRBV2 and TRBJ2-5, the full variable domain reads EPEVTQTPSHQVTQMGQEVILRCVPISNHLYFYWYRQILGQKVEFLVSFYNNEISEKSEIFDDQFSVERPDGSNFTLKIRSTKLEDSAMYFCASSEDNRDTQYFGPGTRLLVL.

The rearrangement uses TRBV19 and TRBJ2-1, with 8 bases that match TRBD2. The CDR3 covers 14 residues. Germline V lookup: CDR1 LNHDA, CDR2 SQIVND (reference sequence). V trimming: 1 base; J trimming: 6 bases; junction bases outside the gene matches: 2. The CDR3 reads CASSIAGGANEQFF. CDR3 DNA: TGTGCCAGTAGTATAGCGGGGGGGGCCAATGAGCAGTTCTTC.

The chain joins TRBV28 to TRBJ1-2, with D perhaps TRBD1 (5 bases). Germline V gene data show CDR1 as MDHEN and CDR2 as SYDVKM. This CDR3 region has 13 residues. The V end lost 3 bases, the J end lost 8 bases, and 13 bases lay between the germline ends. The CDR3 spells CASSFGGVTGYTF. CDR3 DNA sequence: TGTGCCAGCAGTTTCGGGGGGGTGACAGGCTACACCTTC.

Here the CDR3 reads CASSQDWGDRGLSGANVLTF. DNA of the CDR3: TGTGCCAGCAGCCAAGACTGGGGGGACAGGGGTCTCTCTGGGGCCAACGTCCTGACTTTC. This chain uses TRBV3-1 (or the pseudogene TRBV3-2) with TRBJ2-6; 10 bases match TRBD1. V dropped 0 bases and J dropped 0; count of bases not matched to a gene: 8. CDR1 is LGHDT, CDR2 YNNKEL, per germline (reference sequence). This CDR3 comprises 20 residues.

V and J are TRBV7-3 and TRBJ2-5; D perhaps matches TRBD2 (6 bases). Germline values: CDR1 SGHTA, CDR2 FQGTGA. The CDR3 runs to 14 residues. Trimming stripped 5 bases from V and 2 bases from J, with 12 bases between. CDR3 loop: CASSHSSEQETQYF. For the CDR3, the DNA is TGTGCCAGCAGCCATTCTAGCGAACAAGAGACCCAGTACTTC.

V and J are TRBV19 and TRBJ1-1; 7 positions agree with TRBD1. The V segment lost 3 bases and the J segment 3 bases; nucleotides outside the gene matches: 13. This CDR3 is 17 amino acids long. The germline CDR1 and CDR2 sequences are LNHDA and SQIVND (reference sequence). The CDR3 coding sequence is TGTGCCAGTAGTATTCGAGACGACAGGGCACGCGACACTGAAGCTTTCTTT. This codes for CASSIRDDRARDTEAFF.

The chain is built from TRBV5-1 and TRBJ1-3; D might be TRBD1 (6 bases). The V end was cut by 4 bases, the J end by 0 bases, with 8 bases between. Germline CDR1 reads SGHRS; CDR2 reads YFSETQ. This CDR3 contains 14 residues. As DNA, the CDR3 is TGCGCCAGCAGCGTAGGGGGCTCTGGAAACACCATATATTTT. It is translated as CASSVGGSGNTIYF.